Listed below are T cell receptor beta chains from one sample, sequenced in a study of blood T cell dynamics during melanoma immunotherapy. TCRdb's copy holds only in-frame clones and misses some; the assay was immunoSEQ multiplex PCR. The repertoire holds 15,000 to 20,000 clones, with 91% as singletons. This specimen was blood, taken from a patient treated with checkpoint blockade. Every receptor here comes from a human donor with melanoma. Each CDR3 is given with its conserved first and last residue. D genes are given only for firm matches. Clone sizes are given selectively: once, few, many, or a class where the clone is expanded.

CDR3 length	V gene	D gene	J gene	clone size	CDR3 DNA	CDR3 protein
14	TRBV30	NA	TRBJ2-7	NA	TGTGCCTGGAGTGTACCCAGGGGGGACTACGAGCAGTACTTC	CAWSVPRGDYEQYF
15	TRBV27	NA	TRBJ2-1	NA	TGTGCCAGCAGTTTGGGACTGGCCCTCTACAATGAGCAGTTCTTC	CASSLGLALYNEQFF
16	TRBV4-3	NA	TRBJ1-6	NA	TGCGCCAGCAGCCAAACCGTCCGGACATCGCAGTCACCCCTCCACTTT	CASSQTVRTSQSPLHF
14	TRBV2	NA	TRBJ1-1	NA	TGTGCCAGCACCTACAGGGTCTTAGGCACTGAAGCTTTCTTT	CASTYRVLGTEAFF
14	TRBV30	TRBD1	TRBJ1-6	few	TGTGCCTGGGGCGGACAGGCGGCTAATTCACCCCTCCACTTT	CAWGGQAANSPLHF
13	TRBV30	NA	TRBJ1-2	NA	TGTGCCTGGGCCCTGGACCTGGAAACTGGCTACACCTTC	CAWALDLETGYTF
15	TRBV5-1	NA	TRBJ2-1	NA	TGCGCCAGCAGCTTGGAGGACAGCTCATACAATGAGCAGTTCTTC	CASSLEDSSYNEQFF
11	TRBV2	NA	TRBJ2-7	NA	TGTGCCAGCAGTCCGGGGTACGAGCAGTACTTC	CASSPGYEQYF
14	TRBV6-4	TRBD1	TRBJ1-2	NA	TGTGCCAGCAGTGACTCCAGGGGGTTAAATGGCTACACCTTC	CASSDSRGLNGYTF
14	TRBV5-4	NA	TRBJ2-3	once	TGTGCCAGCAAGACGGGAGACAGCACAGATACGCAGTATTTT	CASKTGDSTDTQYF
11	TRBV7-9	NA	TRBJ2-7	NA	TGTGCCAGCAGCACGCCCGCAGGAGAGTACTTC	CASSTPAGEYF
11	TRBV5-8	NA	TRBJ1-4	NA	TGTGCCAGCAGCGCATATGAAAAACTGTTTTTT	CASSAYEKLFF
17	TRBV25-1	TRBD1	TRBJ1-1	NA	TGTGCCAGCAGTGAATGGCAAGGGGGCGCATTAGGGACTGAAGCTTTCTTT	CASSEWQGGALGTEAFF
15	TRBV5-1	TRBD2	TRBJ2-1	NA	TGCGCCAGCAGCTCGTTAGCGGGGTTAGATAATGAGCAGTTCTTC	CASSSLAGLDNEQFF
15	TRBV4-1	TRBD2	TRBJ2-3	NA	TGCGCCAGCAGCCAAGATAGCGGGGGGACTTACTCGCAGTATTTT	CASSQDSGGTYSQYF
15	TRBV6-5	NA	TRBJ1-2	NA	TGTGCCAGCAGTTACTTACCAGGCGCGGACTATGGCTACACCTTC	CASSYLPGADYGYTF
14	TRBV10-3	TRBD1	TRBJ2-1	NA	TGTGCCATCAGTGAAGGACAGGGGGCAAATGAGCAGTTCTTC	CAISEGQGANEQFF
12	TRBV19	NA	TRBJ1-1	NA	TGTGCCAGTAGTTCACCTGGCACTGAAGCTTTCTTT	CASSSPGTEAFF
17	TRBV5-5	NA	TRBJ1-3	NA	TGTGCCAGCAGCTTGGCCGGGGGGACTCTCTCTGGAAACACCATATATTTT	CASSLAGGTLSGNTIYF
13	TRBV2	NA	TRBJ2-7	NA	TGTGCCAGCAGTGAGATTCCTACCTACGAGCAGTACTTC	CASSEIPTYEQYF
15	TRBV29-1	NA	TRBJ1-3	NA	TGCAGCGTTTCGAGGGCACTTAGGGGTGGAAACACCATATATTTT	CSVSRALRGGNTIYF
16	TRBV4-2	NA	TRBJ1-5	NA	TGTGCCAGCAGCCAAGAGGTTTTCGTAGGGGGTCAGCCCCAGCATTTT	CASSQEVFVGGQPQHF
15	TRBV11-2	TRBD2	TRBJ2-7	NA	TGTGCCAGCAGCTTTAGCGGGGCCGGCTCCTACGAGCAGTACTTC	CASSFSGAGSYEQYF
13	TRBV7-2	NA	TRBJ1-1	NA	TGTGCCAGCGGGCAGGAAAGGAACACTGAAGCTTTCTTT	CASGQERNTEAFF
15	TRBV5-6	NA	TRBJ2-2	NA	TGTGCCAGCAGGCGAGCAGGGACGAACACCGGGGAGCTGTTTTTT	CASRRAGTNTGELFF
16	TRBV5-4	NA	TRBJ2-3	NA	TGTGCCAGCAGCCCCCGGACCCCCATAGGGAGAGATACGCAGTATTTT	CASSPRTPIGRDTQYF
17	TRBV11-2	TRBD2	TRBJ2-1	NA	TGTGCCAGCAGCTTAGTGGGCGGGGGGGCCGCCTACAATGAGCAGTTCTTC	CASSLVGGGAAYNEQFF
15	TRBV7-2	NA	TRBJ1-1	NA	TGTGCCAGCAGCTTAGGCCAGGGACTCTGGACTGAAGCTTTCTTT	CASSLGQGLWTEAFF
15	TRBV2	TRBD1	TRBJ2-4	few	TGTGCCAGCAGGGGGGACAGGGCTGCCAAAAACATTCAGTACTTC	CASRGDRAAKNIQYF
10	TRBV6-5	TRBD1	TRBJ2-5	NA	TGTGCCAGCAGTTCGGGACAGGGGGACTTC	CASSSGQGDF
16	TRBV15	TRBD1	TRBJ2-6	once	TGTGCCACCAGCAGACCAAACAGGGGACGGGCCAACGTCCTGACTTTC	CATSRPNRGRANVLTF
15	TRBV28	TRBD1	TRBJ1-5	few	TGTGCCAGCAGGATAACAGGGGTCCGTAATCAGCCCCAGCATTTT	CASRITGVRNQPQHF
16	TRBV4-1	NA	TRBJ2-7	once	TGCGCCAGCAGCCACCCCCCCTTAGAGGGATTCTACGAGCAGTACTTC	CASSHPPLEGFYEQYF
11	TRBV20-1	NA	TRBJ1-4	NA	TGCAGTGTCCGCGGGTTGGAAAAACTGTTTTTT	CSVRGLEKLFF
13	TRBV5-1	NA	TRBJ2-4	NA	TGCGCCAGCAGCTTAGGCACCGAAAACATTCAGTACTTC	CASSLGTENIQYF
15	TRBV6-5	TRBD2	TRBJ2-7	NA	TGTGCCAGCAGAACGCTAGCGGGTGGGTCCTACGAGCAGTACTTC	CASRTLAGGSYEQYF
16	TRBV7-2	NA	TRBJ2-7	NA	TGTGCCAGCAGCTACCGGGCCCTGAGAATTTCCTACGAGCAGTACTTC	CASSYRALRISYEQYF
18	TRBV19	NA	TRBJ2-1	few	TGTGCCAGTAGTCCCGGAGGAGGGGGCGGGGGCTCCTACAATGAGCAGTTCTTC	CASSPGGGGGGSYNEQFF
15	TRBV9	TRBD1	TRBJ2-5	once	TGTGCCAGCAGCGCTTGGACAGGGTGGGGAGAGACCCAGTACTTC	CASSAWTGWGETQYF
11	TRBV20-1	NA	TRBJ2-5	NA	TGCAGTGCTAGAAAAGGGGAGACCCAGTACTTC	CSARKGETQYF
12	TRBV2	NA	TRBJ1-2	NA	TGTGCCAGCAGCACGGGGGTGGGTGGCTACACCTTC	CASSTGVGGYTF
15	TRBV4-1	NA	TRBJ1-2	NA	TGCGCCAGCAGCCGACCGGGGCCACAAAACTATGGCTACACCTTC	CASSRPGPQNYGYTF
15	TRBV4-3	NA	TRBJ2-3	NA	TGCGCCAGCAGCCAAGAGGGACGACGGACAGATACGCAGTATTTT	CASSQEGRRTDTQYF
15	TRBV30	NA	TRBJ2-5	NA	TGTGCCTGGAGTGTGGGGGAATACTTCCAAGAGACCCAGTACTTC	CAWSVGEYFQETQYF
14	TRBV6-1	TRBD1	TRBJ2-7	NA	TGTGCCAGCAATTCGGGACAGGGCTTCTACGAGCAGTACTTC	CASNSGQGFYEQYF
15	TRBV19	TRBD1	TRBJ2-1	NA	TGTGCCAGTAGTATCGGGGACAGCCAAGGGTATGAGCAGTTCTTC	CASSIGDSQGYEQFF
13	TRBV30	TRBD1	TRBJ1-3	NA	TGTGCCTCGAGGACAGGGGGCCTGGACACCATATATTTT	CASRTGGLDTIYF
15	TRBV13	TRBD2	TRBJ2-1	NA	TGTGCCAGCAGCTCCCCGGGACTACCGGACAATGAGCAGTTCTTC	CASSSPGLPDNEQFF
15	TRBV29-1	NA	TRBJ2-1	NA	TGCAGCGTTGAAGATCCCGATGGAAGTTACAATGAGCAGTTCTTC	CSVEDPDGSYNEQFF
15	TRBV5-4	NA	TRBJ2-2	NA	TGTGCCAGCAGCTCTCAGCAAACGAACACCGGGGAGCTGTTTTTT	CASSSQQTNTGELFF
15	TRBV7-2	TRBD2	TRBJ2-1	NA	TGTGCCAGCAGCCTGACTAGCGGGAGGTACAATGAGCAGTTCTTC	CASSLTSGRYNEQFF
16	TRBV4-1	NA	TRBJ1-5	NA	TGCGCCAGCAGCCAAGATCCGAGGCAGGGAATTCAGCCCCAGCATTTT	CASSQDPRQGIQPQHF
13	TRBV29-1	TRBD1	TRBJ1-2	NA	TGCAGCGGGGGGGACAGGGGCAACTATGGCTACACCTTC	CSGGDRGNYGYTF
15	TRBV5-5	TRBD1	TRBJ2-1	NA	TGTGCCAGCAGCTTGCAGGGGGCGATTTACAATGAGCAGTTCTTC	CASSLQGAIYNEQFF
14	TRBV5-6	NA	TRBJ1-5	NA	TGTGCCAGCAGCTTACAGCGCGGGGGTCAGCCCCAGCATTTT	CASSLQRGGQPQHF
14	TRBV12-5	NA	TRBJ2-5	NA	TGTGCTAGTGGCCCGGGGGGCGCGGGGGAGACCCAGTACTTC	CASGPGGAGETQYF
17	TRBV4-3	NA	TRBJ1-5	NA	TGCGCCAGCAGCCAAGATAGATCACAGGGAGCAAATCAGCCCCAGCATTTT	CASSQDRSQGANQPQHF
15	TRBV5-6	NA	TRBJ2-2	NA	TGTGCCAGCAGCTTGGGGGAATCGAACACCGGGGAGCTGTTTTTT	CASSLGESNTGELFF
12	TRBV29-1	NA	TRBJ2-7	few	TGCAGCGTTCGCCCAGGGCCTGGGGAGCAGTACTTC	CSVRPGPGEQYF
16	TRBV19	NA	TRBJ1-5	once	TGTGCCAGTAGCCGGACCGGGAGAGCTAGCAATCAGCCCCAGCATTTT	CASSRTGRASNQPQHF